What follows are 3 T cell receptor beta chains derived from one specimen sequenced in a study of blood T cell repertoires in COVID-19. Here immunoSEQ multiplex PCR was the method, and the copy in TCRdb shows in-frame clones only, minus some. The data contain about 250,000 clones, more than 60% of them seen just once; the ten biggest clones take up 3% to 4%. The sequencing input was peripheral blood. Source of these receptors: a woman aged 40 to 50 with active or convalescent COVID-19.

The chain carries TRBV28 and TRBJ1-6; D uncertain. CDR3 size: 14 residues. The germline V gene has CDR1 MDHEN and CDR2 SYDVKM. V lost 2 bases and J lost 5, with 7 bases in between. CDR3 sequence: CASSLAQDNSPLHF. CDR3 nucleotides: TGTGCCAGCAGTTTAGCCCAGGATAATTCACCCCTCCACTTT.

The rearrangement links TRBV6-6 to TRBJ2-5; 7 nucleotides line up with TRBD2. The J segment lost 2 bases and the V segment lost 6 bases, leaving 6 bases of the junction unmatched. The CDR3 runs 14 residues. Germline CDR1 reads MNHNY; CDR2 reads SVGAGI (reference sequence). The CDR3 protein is CASRGPGGQETQYF. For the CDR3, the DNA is TGTGCCAGCAGAGGACCCGGGGGGCAAGAGACCCAGTACTTC.

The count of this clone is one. Here the CDR3 DNA reads TGTGCCAGCAGCCAACAGGGAGCGCACGGCTACACCTTC. Amino acids: CASSQQGAHGYTF. V gene TRBV5-4 combines with J gene TRBJ1-2, with D possibly being TRBD1 (6 bases). The germline CDR1 and CDR2 sequences are SGHNT and YYREEE (reference sequence). This CDR3 spans 13 amino acids. V was trimmed by 4 bases and J by 8 bases, leaving 15 bases between them.